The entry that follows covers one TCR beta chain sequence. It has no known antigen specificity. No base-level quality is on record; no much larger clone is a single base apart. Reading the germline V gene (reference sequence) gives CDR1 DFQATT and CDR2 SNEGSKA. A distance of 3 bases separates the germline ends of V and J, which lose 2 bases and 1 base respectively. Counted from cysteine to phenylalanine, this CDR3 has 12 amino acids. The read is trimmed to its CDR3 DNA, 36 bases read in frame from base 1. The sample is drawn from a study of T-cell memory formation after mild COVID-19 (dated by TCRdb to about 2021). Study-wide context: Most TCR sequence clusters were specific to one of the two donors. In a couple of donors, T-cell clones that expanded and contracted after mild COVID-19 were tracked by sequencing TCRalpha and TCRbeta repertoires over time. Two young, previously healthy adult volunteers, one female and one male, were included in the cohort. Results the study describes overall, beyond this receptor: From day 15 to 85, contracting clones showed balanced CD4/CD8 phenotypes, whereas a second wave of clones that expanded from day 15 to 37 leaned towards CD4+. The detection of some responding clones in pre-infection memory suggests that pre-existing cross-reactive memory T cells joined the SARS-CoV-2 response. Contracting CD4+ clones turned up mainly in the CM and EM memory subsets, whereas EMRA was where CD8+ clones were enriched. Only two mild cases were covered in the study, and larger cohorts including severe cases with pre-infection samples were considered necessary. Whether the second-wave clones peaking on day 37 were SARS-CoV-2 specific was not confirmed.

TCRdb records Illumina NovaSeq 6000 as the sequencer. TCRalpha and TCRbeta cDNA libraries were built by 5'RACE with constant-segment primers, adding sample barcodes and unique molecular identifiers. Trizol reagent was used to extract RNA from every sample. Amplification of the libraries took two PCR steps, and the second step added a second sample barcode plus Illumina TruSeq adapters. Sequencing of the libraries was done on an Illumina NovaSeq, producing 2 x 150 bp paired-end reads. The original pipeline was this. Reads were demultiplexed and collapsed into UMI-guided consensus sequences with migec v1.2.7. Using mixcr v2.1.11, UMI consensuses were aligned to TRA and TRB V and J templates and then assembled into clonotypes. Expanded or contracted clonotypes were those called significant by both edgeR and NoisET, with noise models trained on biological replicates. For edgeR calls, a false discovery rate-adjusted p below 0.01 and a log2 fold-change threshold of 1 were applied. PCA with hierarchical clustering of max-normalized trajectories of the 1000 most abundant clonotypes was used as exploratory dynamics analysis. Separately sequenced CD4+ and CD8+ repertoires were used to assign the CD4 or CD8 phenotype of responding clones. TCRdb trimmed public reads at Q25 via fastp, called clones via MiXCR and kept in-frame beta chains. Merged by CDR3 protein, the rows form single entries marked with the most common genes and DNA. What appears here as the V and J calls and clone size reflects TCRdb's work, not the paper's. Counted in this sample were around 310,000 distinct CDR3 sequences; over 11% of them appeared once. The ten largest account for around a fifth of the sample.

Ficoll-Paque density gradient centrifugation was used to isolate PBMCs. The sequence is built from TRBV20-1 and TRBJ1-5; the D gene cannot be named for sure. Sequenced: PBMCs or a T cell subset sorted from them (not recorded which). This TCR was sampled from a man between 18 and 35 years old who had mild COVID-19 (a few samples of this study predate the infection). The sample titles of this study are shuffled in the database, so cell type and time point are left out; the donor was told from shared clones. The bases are TGCAGTGCTAGACGGAGCAATCAGCCCCAGCATTTT. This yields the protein CSARRSNQPQHF.